This TCR beta chain originates from a study of shared clonotypes between healthy human individuals. This clone appeared a single time. Method: immunoSEQ multiplex PCR; TCRdb's copy keeps in-frame clones and lacks some. Of some 690,000 clones listed, about nine tenths are singletons. Adult donors, all healthy and HIV-negative, had no recent acute infections or vaccinations. CDR3 length equals 14 residues. Trimming stripped 1 base from V and 2 bases from J, with 7 bases between. Germline CDR1 is ENHRY and CDR2 is SYGVKD. The sequence was obtained from a man aged 18 to 29 in good health. Some clones in this sample may be carry-over from other donors' samples. Input material: memory CD8+ T cells from PBMCs. Specified subset: CD45RO+ cells pooled with CCR7-negative TemRA cells. V usage is TRBV10-3 and J usage is TRBJ2-3; no clear D gene. CDR3 residues: CAISEFKVTDTQYF. Here the CDR3 DNA reads TGTGCCATCAGTGAGTTCAAAGTCACAGATACGCAGTATTTT.